These T cell receptor beta chains were read from a single sample in a study of T cell responses to AZD1222 COVID-19 vaccine. The table came from immunoSEQ multiplex PCR; TCRdb's copy has only in-frame clones and leaves some out. The sample holds about 130,000 clones, 85% to 90% seen once. Here the sequenced sample was peripheral blood, taken on day 0 of AZD1222 vaccination. The receptors stem from an adult in good health. Both conserved end residues are part of each CDR3. The D gene is left open where the match is weak. Size tells how often a clone was seen (once, few, many) or the class of an expanded clone, and some rows leave it out.

length	V	J	size	D	CDR3
13	TRBV13	TRBJ1-1	NA	NA	CASSLGKNTEAFF
16	TRBV2	TRBJ2-1	NA	NA	CASILRGGGRYNEQFF
14	TRBV6-4	TRBJ2-1	NA	TRBD2	CASSGFDTGGEQFF
15	TRBV6-2/TRBV6-3	TRBJ2-3	NA	NA	CASSYSPLALGTQYF
15	TRBV2	TRBJ1-2	NA	NA	CASTINLEGAGGYTF
15	TRBV6-5	TRBJ2-1	NA	NA	CASRLGGITYNEQFF
12	TRBV14	TRBJ1-1	NA	NA	CASSQGATEAFF
12	TRBV7-9	TRBJ2-7	NA	NA	CASSLRPYEQYF
13	TRBV28	TRBJ1-1	NA	NA	CASKEHANTEAFF
14	TRBV30	TRBJ1-6	NA	NA	CACKIGNYNSPLHF
13	TRBV14	TRBJ2-5	NA	NA	CASSQWLRETQYF
15	TRBV7-8	TRBJ1-6	NA	NA	CASSPTDSYNSPLHF
14	TRBV9	TRBJ1-3	NA	NA	CASSPGDTRNTIYF
12	TRBV12-3/TRBV12-4	TRBJ1-1	NA	NA	CASSSDRTEAFF
18	TRBV4-1	TRBJ1-3	NA	NA	CASSQDGTSGEGGNTIYF
14	TRBV27	TRBJ1-5	few	TRBD1	CASSFGTGNQPQHF
14	TRBV5-1	TRBJ2-7	NA	TRBD1	CASSQPGQGSEQYF
12	TRBV12-3/TRBV12-4	TRBJ1-2	NA	NA	CASSPVNYGYTF
13	TRBV7-3	TRBJ2-1	once	TRBD1	CASSSSVGTDPFF
13	TRBV30	TRBJ1-5	NA	NA	CAWSGGGNQPQHF
15	TRBV11-2	TRBJ2-5	NA	NA	CASSLAAGVLETQYF
13	TRBV29-1	TRBJ1-2	NA	TRBD1	CSVPTGSSYGYTF
16	TRBV2	TRBJ2-5	NA	TRBD2	CASSEVLAGTKETQYF
17	TRBV6-1	TRBJ1-1	NA	NA	CASSVGQGLRLNTEAFF
14	TRBV28	TRBJ1-2	NA	NA	CASSIQGWVLGYTF
13	TRBV29-1	TRBJ1-4	NA	NA	CSVSSGSSEKLFF
13	TRBV18	TRBJ1-2	once	NA	CASSPGSYYGYTF
14	TRBV10-1	TRBJ2-7	few	NA	CASSESGSYYEQYF